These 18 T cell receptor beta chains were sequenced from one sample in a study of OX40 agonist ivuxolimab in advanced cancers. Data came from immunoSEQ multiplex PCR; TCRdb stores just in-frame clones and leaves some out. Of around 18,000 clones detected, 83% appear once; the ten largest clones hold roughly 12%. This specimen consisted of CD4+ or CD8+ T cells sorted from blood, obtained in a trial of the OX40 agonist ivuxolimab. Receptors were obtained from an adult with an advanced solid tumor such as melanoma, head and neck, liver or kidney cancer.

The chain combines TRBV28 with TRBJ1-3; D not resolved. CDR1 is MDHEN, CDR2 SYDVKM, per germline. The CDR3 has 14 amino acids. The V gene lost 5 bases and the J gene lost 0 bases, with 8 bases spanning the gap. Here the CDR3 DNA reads TGTGCCAGCAGTCTGGACCTCTCTGGAAACACCATATATTTT. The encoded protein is CASSLDLSGNTIYF.

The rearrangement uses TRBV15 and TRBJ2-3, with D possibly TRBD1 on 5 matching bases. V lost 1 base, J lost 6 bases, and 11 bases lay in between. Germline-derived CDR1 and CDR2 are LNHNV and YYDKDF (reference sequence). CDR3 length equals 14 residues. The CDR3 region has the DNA TGTGCCACCAGCAGAGGCAGGGATGGGGATACGCAGTATTTT. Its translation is CATSRGRDGDTQYF.

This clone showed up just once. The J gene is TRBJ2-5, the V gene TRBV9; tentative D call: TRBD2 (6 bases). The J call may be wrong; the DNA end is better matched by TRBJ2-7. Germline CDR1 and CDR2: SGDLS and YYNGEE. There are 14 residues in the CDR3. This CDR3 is CASSVRERDYEQYF. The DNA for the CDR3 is TGTGCCAGCAGCGTCCGGGAGAGAGATTACGAGCAGTACTTC.

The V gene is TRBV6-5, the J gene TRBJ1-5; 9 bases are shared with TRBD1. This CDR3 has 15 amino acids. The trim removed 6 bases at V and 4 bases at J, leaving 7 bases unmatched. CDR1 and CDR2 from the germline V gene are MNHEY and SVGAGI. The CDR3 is CASRQTGGGNQPQHF. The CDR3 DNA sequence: TGTGCCAGCAGGCAGACAGGGGGTGGTAATCAGCCCCAGCATTTT.

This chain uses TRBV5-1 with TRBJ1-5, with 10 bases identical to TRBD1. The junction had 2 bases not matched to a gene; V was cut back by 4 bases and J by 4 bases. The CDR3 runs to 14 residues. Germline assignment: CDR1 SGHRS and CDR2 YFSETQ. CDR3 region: CASSPGQGNQPQHF. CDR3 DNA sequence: TGCGCCAGCAGCCCGGGACAGGGGAATCAGCCCCAGCATTTT.

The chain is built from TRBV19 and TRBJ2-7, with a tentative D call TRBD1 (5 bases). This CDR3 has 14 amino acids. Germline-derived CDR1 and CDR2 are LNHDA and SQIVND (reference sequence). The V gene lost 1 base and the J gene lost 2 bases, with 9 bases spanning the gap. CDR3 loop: CASSIVPGPYEQYF. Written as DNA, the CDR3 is TGTGCCAGTAGTATAGTACCAGGGCCCTACGAGCAGTACTTC.

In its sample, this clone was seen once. This chain's CDR3 is CASSQAGGQLNEQFF. The CDR3 DNA follows: TGTGCCAGCAGCCAAGCCGGGGGGCAATTGAATGAGCAGTTCTTC. The V gene is TRBV4-2, the J gene TRBJ2-1, with a weak D call TRBD2 (7 bases). The CDR3 spans 15 residues. Trimming stripped 1 base from V and 7 bases from J, with 14 bases between. Per germline, CDR1 LGHNA and CDR2 YNFKEQ.

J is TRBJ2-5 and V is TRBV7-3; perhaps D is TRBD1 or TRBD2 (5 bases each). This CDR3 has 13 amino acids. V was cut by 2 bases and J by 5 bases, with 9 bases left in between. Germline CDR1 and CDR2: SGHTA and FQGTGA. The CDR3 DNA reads TGTGCCAGCAGCTTATCCAGGGACGAGACCCAGTACTTC. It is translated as CASSLSRDETQYF.

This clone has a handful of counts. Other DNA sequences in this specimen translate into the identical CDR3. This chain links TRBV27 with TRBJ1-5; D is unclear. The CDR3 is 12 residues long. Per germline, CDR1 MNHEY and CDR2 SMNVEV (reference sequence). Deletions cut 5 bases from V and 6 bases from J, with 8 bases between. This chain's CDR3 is CASSLGGQPQHF. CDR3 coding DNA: TGTGCCAGCAGTCTGGGAGGTCAGCCCCAGCATTTT.

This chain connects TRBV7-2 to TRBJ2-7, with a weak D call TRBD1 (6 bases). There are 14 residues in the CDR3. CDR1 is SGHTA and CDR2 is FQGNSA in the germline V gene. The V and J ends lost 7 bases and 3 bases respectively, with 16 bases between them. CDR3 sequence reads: CASTPTGIGYEQYF. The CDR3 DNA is TGTGCCAGCACCCCTACAGGGATCGGCTACGAGCAGTACTTC.

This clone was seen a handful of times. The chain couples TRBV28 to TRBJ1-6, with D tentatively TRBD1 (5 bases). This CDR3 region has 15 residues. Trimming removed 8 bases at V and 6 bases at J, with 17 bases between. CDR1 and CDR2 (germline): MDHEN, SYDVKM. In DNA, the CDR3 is TGTGCCAGCTCTCCTCGGGACGGCTTTAATTCACCCCTCCACTTT. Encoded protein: CASSPRDGFNSPLHF.

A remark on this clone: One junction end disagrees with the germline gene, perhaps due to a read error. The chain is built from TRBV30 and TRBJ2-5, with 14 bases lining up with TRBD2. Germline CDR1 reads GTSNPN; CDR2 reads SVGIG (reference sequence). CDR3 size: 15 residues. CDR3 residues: CAWTHPGTSGSGQHF. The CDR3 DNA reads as TGTGCCTGGACTCATCCCGGGACTAGCGGGAGTGGGCAACACTTC. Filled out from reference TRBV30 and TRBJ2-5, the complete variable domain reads SQTIHQWPATLVQPVGSPLSLECTVEGTSNPNLYWYRQAAGRGLQLLFYSVGIGQISSEVPQNLSASRPQDRQFILSSKKLLLSDSGFYLCAWTHPGTSGSGQHFGPGTRLLVL.

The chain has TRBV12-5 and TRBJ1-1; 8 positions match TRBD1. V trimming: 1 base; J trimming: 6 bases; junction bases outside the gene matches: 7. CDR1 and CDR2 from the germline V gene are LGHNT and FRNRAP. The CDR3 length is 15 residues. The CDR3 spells CASGLERTGGSEAFF. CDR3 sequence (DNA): TGTGCTAGTGGTTTGGAACGAACAGGGGGGTCTGAAGCTTTCTTT.

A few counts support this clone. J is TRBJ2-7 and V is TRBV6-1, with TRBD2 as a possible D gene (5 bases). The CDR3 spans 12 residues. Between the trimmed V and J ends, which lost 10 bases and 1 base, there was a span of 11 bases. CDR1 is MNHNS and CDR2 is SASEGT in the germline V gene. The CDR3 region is CATHRGSYEQYF. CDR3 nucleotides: TGTGCCACCCACCGGGGTTCCTACGAGCAGTACTTC.

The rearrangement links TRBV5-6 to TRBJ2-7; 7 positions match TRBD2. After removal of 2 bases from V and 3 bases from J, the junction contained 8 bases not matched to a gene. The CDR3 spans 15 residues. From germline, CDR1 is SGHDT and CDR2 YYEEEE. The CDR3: CASSLSGKLIYEQYF. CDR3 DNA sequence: TGTGCCAGCAGCTTAAGCGGGAAACTGATCTACGAGCAGTACTTC.

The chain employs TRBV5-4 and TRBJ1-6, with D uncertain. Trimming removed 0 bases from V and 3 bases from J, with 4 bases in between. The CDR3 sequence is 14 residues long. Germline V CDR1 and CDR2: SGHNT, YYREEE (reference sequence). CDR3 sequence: CASSLDGYNSPLHF. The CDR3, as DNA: TGTGCCAGCAGCTTGGATGGCTATAATTCACCCCTCCACTTT.

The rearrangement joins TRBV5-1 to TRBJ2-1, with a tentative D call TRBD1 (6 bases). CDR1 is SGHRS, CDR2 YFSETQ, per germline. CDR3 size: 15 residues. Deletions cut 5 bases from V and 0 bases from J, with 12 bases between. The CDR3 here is CASSVGQNSYNEQFF. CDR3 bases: TGCGCCAGCAGTGTTGGACAGAACTCCTACAATGAGCAGTTCTTC.

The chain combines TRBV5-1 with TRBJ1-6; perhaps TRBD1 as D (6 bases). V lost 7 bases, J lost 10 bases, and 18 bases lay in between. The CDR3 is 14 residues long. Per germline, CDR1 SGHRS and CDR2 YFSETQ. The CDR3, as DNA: TGCGCCAGCCGCCTGGGGGCTTTCGGGTCACCCCTCCACTTT. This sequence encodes CASRLGAFGSPLHF.